A selection of T cell receptor beta chains follows, all from one sample in a study of control samples from healthy donors and cancer patients. The data were produced by immunoSEQ multiplex PCR, yet TCRdb's version contains in-frame clones alone and is incomplete. Of 120,000 to 150,000 clones in the sample, around 90% are singletons; the top ten hold about 11%. The sequenced sample consisted of blood. The origin of the receptors is a man aged 25 to 40 in good health. Both conserved end residues are part of each CDR3. A D gene is named only where the DNA matches it firmly. Clone size appears in some rows only: once, few, many, or a class for an expanded clone.

j_gene: TRBJ2-5
v_gene: TRBV7-9
d_gene: NA
abundance: NA
CDR3nt: TGTGCCAGCAGCTCGCCCCTGGGCCCAGTCAACCAAGAGACCCAGTACTTC
CDR3aa: CASSSPLGPVNQETQYF

j_gene: TRBJ2-3
v_gene: TRBV7-2
d_gene: TRBD2
abundance: NA
CDR3nt: TGTGCCAGCAGCTTAGCGGCTAGCGGGAGCCCCGATACGCAGTATTTT
CDR3aa: CASSLAASGSPDTQYF

j_gene: TRBJ1-2
v_gene: TRBV5-6
d_gene: TRBD1
abundance: NA
CDR3nt: TGTGCCAGCAGTTTAGGACAGGGTATTGGCTACACCTTC
CDR3aa: CASSLGQGIGYTF

j_gene: TRBJ2-5
v_gene: TRBV3-1/TRBV3-2
d_gene: NA
abundance: NA
CDR3nt: TGTGCCAGCAGCACTCGACAGGGAGGAGAGACCCAGTACTTC
CDR3aa: CASSTRQGGETQYF

j_gene: TRBJ1-3
v_gene: TRBV28
d_gene: TRBD1
abundance: once
CDR3nt: TGTGCCAGCAGTTTACCCCCGGGACAGGAAAAGGCTGGAAACACCATATATTTT
CDR3aa: CASSLPPGQEKAGNTIYF

j_gene: TRBJ2-1
v_gene: TRBV2
d_gene: NA
abundance: NA
CDR3nt: TGTGCCAGCAGTGTTTTGGATAGGAGGGCCGCCTACAATGAGCAGTTCTTC
CDR3aa: CASSVLDRRAAYNEQFF

j_gene: TRBJ1-2
v_gene: TRBV7-9
d_gene: NA
abundance: NA
CDR3nt: TGTGCCAGCAGCTTAGAGGCCACCTATGGCTACACCTTC
CDR3aa: CASSLEATYGYTF

j_gene: TRBJ2-1
v_gene: TRBV29-1
d_gene: NA
abundance: NA
CDR3nt: TGCAGCGTTCGTGGTTTAACTAGCAATGAGCAGTTCTTC
CDR3aa: CSVRGLTSNEQFF

j_gene: TRBJ2-7
v_gene: TRBV27
d_gene: NA
abundance: NA
CDR3nt: TGTGCCAGCAGTAAAAGAGGGGTCCCTTCCTACGAGCAGTACTTC
CDR3aa: CASSKRGVPSYEQYF

j_gene: TRBJ2-1
v_gene: TRBV7-2
d_gene: NA
abundance: once
CDR3nt: TGTGCCAGCAGCTTAGGGAGTCGGGGCCTGGGCTACAATGAGCAGTTCTTC
CDR3aa: CASSLGSRGLGYNEQFF

j_gene: TRBJ2-7
v_gene: TRBV28
d_gene: NA
abundance: NA
CDR3nt: TGTGCCAGCAGTTTCACAGGGACCTACGAGCAGTACTTC
CDR3aa: CASSFTGTYEQYF

j_gene: TRBJ2-1
v_gene: TRBV14
d_gene: TRBD1
abundance: NA
CDR3nt: TGTGCCAGCAGCCACGGGACAGCATATAACTACAATGAGCAGTTCTTC
CDR3aa: CASSHGTAYNYNEQFF

j_gene: TRBJ2-1
v_gene: TRBV7-2
d_gene: NA
abundance: NA
CDR3nt: TGTGCCAGCAGCTTCCAAGCTATGGGGAGCTCCTACAATGAGCAGTTCTTC
CDR3aa: CASSFQAMGSSYNEQFF

j_gene: TRBJ2-7
v_gene: TRBV13
d_gene: TRBD2
abundance: NA
CDR3nt: TGTGCCAGCAGCCACCGGGAGGCCGAGCAGTACTTC
CDR3aa: CASSHREAEQYF

j_gene: TRBJ2-7
v_gene: TRBV28
d_gene: TRBD1
abundance: NA
CDR3nt: TGTGCCAGTTCGGACAGGGTGGGAGAGCAGTACTTC
CDR3aa: CASSDRVGEQYF

j_gene: TRBJ2-7
v_gene: TRBV30
d_gene: NA
abundance: once
CDR3nt: TGTGCCTGGAGGGTCAGCGGAGGGGGCGGCCCCGAGCAGTACTTC
CDR3aa: CAWRVSGGGGPEQYF

j_gene: TRBJ2-7
v_gene: TRBV4-1
d_gene: TRBD2
abundance: NA
CDR3nt: TGCGCCAGCAGCCAACTCGGTAGCGGGAGCGGCGAGCAGTACTTC
CDR3aa: CASSQLGSGSGEQYF

j_gene: TRBJ2-1
v_gene: TRBV11-2
d_gene: NA
abundance: NA
CDR3nt: TGTGCCAGCAGCTTAGATACCCGCCTTTACAATGAGCAGTTCTTC
CDR3aa: CASSLDTRLYNEQFF

j_gene: TRBJ2-5
v_gene: TRBV2
d_gene: NA
abundance: NA
CDR3nt: TGTGCCAGCACTCGGACGGAAGAGACCCAGTACTTC
CDR3aa: CASTRTEETQYF

j_gene: TRBJ2-7
v_gene: TRBV6-5
d_gene: NA
abundance: NA
CDR3nt: TGTGCCAGCAGTTACTCGACCTCGGGGGGCGGGCAGGAGCAGTACTTC
CDR3aa: CASSYSTSGGGQEQYF

j_gene: TRBJ1-2
v_gene: TRBV19
d_gene: NA
abundance: once
CDR3nt: TGTGCCAGTAGTCCCCGAGGGGGTGGGGGTAACTATGGCTACACCTTC
CDR3aa: CASSPRGGGGNYGYTF